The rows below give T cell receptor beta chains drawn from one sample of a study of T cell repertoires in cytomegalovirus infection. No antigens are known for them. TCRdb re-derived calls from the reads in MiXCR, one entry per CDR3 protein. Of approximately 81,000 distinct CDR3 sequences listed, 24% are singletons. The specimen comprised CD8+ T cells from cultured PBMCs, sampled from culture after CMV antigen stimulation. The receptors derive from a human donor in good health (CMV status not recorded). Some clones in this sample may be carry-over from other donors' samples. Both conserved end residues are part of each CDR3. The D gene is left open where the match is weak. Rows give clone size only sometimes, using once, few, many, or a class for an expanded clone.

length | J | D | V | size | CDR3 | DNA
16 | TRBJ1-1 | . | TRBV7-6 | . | CASSDSRQQSNTEAFF | TGTGCCAGCAGCGATAGCCGACAGCAATCGAACACTGAAGCTTTCTTT
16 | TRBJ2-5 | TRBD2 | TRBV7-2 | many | CASSPIIAGNQETQYF | TGTGCCAGCAGCCCAATAATAGCGGGGAACCAAGAGACCCAGTACTTC
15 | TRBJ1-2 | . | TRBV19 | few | CASSFSFGGRGGYTF | TGTGCCAGTAGTTTCTCGTTCGGGGGGCGCGGTGGCTACACCTTC
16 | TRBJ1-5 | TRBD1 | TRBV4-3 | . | CASSQGTGKSNQPQHF | TGCGCCAGCAGCCAAGGGACAGGGAAAAGCAATCAGCCCCAGCATTTT
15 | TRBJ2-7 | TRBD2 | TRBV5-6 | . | CASTHTLAGGPEQYF | TGTGCCAGCACCCATACCCTAGCGGGGGGCCCCGAGCAGTACTTC
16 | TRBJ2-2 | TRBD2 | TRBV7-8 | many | CASSLLAGGQTGELFF | TGTGCCAGCAGCTTGTTAGCGGGGGGACAAACCGGGGAGCTGTTTTTT
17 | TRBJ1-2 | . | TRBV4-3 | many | CASSQDRRENSRSGYTF | TGCGCCAGCAGCCAGGACAGAAGGGAAAATAGCAGAAGCGGCTACACCTTC
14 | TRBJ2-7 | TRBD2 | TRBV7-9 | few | CASSLERGGDEQYF | TGTGCCAGCAGCTTGGAGCGGGGGGGTGACGAGCAGTACTTC
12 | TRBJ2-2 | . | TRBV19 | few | CASSIGTGELFF | TGTGCCAGTAGTATAGGCACCGGGGAGCTGTTTTTT
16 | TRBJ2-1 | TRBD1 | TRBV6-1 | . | CASSPGTGAPYNEQFF | TGTGCCAGCAGTCCCGGGACAGGCGCGCCCTACAATGAGCAGTTCTTC
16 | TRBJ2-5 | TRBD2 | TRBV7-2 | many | CASSLAGGMLEETQYF | TGTGCCAGCAGCTTAGCGGGAGGGATGTTGGAAGAGACCCAGTACTTC
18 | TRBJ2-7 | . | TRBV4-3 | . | CASSQDIVEGLLSYEQYF | TGCGCCAGCAGCCAAGATATCGTCGAGGGCTTGCTGAGCTACGAGCAGTACTTC
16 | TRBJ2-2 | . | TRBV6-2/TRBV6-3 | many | CASSRGWRGETGELFF | TGTGCCAGCAGCCGGGGATGGCGGGGCGAAACCGGGGAGCTGTTTTTT
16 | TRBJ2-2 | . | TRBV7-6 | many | CASSLWEGAGTGELFF | TGTGCCAGCAGCCTCTGGGAAGGGGCAGGGACCGGGGAGCTGTTTTTT
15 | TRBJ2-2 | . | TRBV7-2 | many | CASSLVGTTTGELFF | TGTGCCAGCAGCTTAGTAGGGACAACAACCGGGGAGCTGTTTTTT
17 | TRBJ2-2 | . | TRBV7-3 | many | CASSRNPPGSGAGELFF | TGTGCCAGCAGCCGAAACCCCCCAGGGAGTGGAGCCGGGGAGCTGTTTTTT
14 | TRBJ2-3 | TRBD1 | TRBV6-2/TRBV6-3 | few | CATAGQAFTDTQYF | TGTGCCACCGCCGGACAGGCGTTCACAGATACGCAGTATTTT
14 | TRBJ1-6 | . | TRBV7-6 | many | CASRGGGVNSPLHF | TGTGCCAGCAGAGGGGGGGGAGTGAATTCACCCCTCCACTTT
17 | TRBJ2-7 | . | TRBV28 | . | CASSPQGLEGEAYEQYF | TGTGCCAGCAGTCCTCAGGGGTTGGAGGGGGAAGCCTACGAGCAGTACTTC
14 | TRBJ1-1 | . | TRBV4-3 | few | CASSQEGQHTEAFF | TGCGCCAGCAGCCAAGAAGGACAGCACACTGAAGCTTTCTTT
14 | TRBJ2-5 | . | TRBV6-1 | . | CASSGSNSQETQYF | TGTGCCAGCAGTGGCAGCAACAGCCAAGAGACCCAGTACTTC
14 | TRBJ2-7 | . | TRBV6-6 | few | CASNLGVWVDEQYF | TGTGCCAGTAACCTGGGGGTTTGGGTGGACGAGCAGTACTTC
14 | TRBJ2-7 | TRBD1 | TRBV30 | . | CAWTLGQGDYEQYF | TGTGCCTGGACTCTTGGACAGGGTGATTACGAGCAGTACTTC
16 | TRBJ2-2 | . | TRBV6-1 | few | CASSEVVASNTGELFF | TGTGCCAGCAGTGAAGTGGTCGCCTCCAACACCGGGGAGCTGTTTTTT
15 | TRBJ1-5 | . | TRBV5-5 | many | CASSFGQNSNQPQHF | TGTGCCAGCAGTTTTGGACAGAATAGCAATCAGCCCCAGCATTTT
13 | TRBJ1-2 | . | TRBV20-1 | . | CSARVQLNYGYTF | TGCAGTGCTAGAGTACAGCTTAACTATGGCTACACCTTC
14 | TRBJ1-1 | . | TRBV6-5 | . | CASSDSYGRTEAFF | TGTGCCAGCAGTGACTCTTATGGGCGCACTGAAGCTTTCTTT
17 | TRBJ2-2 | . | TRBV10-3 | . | CAISEGETGSDTGELFF | TGTGCCATCAGTGAGGGGGAGACAGGATCAGACACCGGGGAGCTGTTTTTT
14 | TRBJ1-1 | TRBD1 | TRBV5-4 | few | CASSADRGQSVAFF | TGTGCCAGCAGCGCGGACAGGGGCCAATCTGTAGCTTTCTTT
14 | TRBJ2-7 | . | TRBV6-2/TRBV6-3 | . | CASSGSGLSYEQYF | TGTGCCAGCAGCGGGAGCGGCCTCTCCTACGAGCAGTACTTC